This is a list of T cell receptor beta chains from one sample in a study of Ad26.COV2.S vaccination and SARS-CoV-2 variants. This table comes from immunoSEQ multiplex PCR, and its TCRdb copy is limited to in-frame clones, with some not included. Of around 340,000 clones in the sample, roughly 90% were seen once. The specimen was peripheral blood, collected in a trial of Ad26.COV2.S vaccine versus placebo. The receptors originated from a person between 18 and 59 years old who received the Ad26.COV2.S COVID-19 vaccine or a placebo. CDR3s include the opening cysteine and the closing phenylalanine or tryptophan. D genes are given only for firm matches. Only part of the rows carry a size: once, few, many, or a class if the clone is expanded.

CDR3: CASSQDRRQAETQYF
DNA: TGCGCCAGCAGCCAAGATCGCCGACAGGCGGAGACCCAGTACTTC
J: TRBJ2-5
D: NA
size: NA
length: 15
V: TRBV4-3

CDR3: CASSHTRGREQYF
DNA: TGTGCCAGCAGTCACACCCGGGGGCGGGAGCAGTACTTC
J: TRBJ2-7
D: NA
size: NA
length: 13
V: TRBV28

CDR3: CASSPSLGPDEKLFF
DNA: TGTGCCAGCAGCCCATCGTTGGGCCCCGACGAAAAACTGTTTTTT
J: TRBJ1-4
D: NA
size: NA
length: 15
V: TRBV7-9

CDR3: CASSPRAVDEETQYF
DNA: TGCGCCAGCAGCCCTCGGGCAGTGGACGAGGAGACCCAGTACTTC
J: TRBJ2-5
D: NA
size: NA
length: 15
V: TRBV4-1

CDR3: CASSSPPGNTIYF
DNA: TGTGCCAGCAGCTCGCCGCCGGGAAACACCATATATTTT
J: TRBJ1-3
D: NA
size: NA
length: 13
V: TRBV5-4

CDR3: CASSLVMLQNIQYF
DNA: TGTGCCAGCAGTCTGGTCATGCTCCAAAACATTCAGTACTTC
J: TRBJ2-4
D: NA
size: NA
length: 14
V: TRBV6-9

CDR3: CASSLAPGAKNIQYF
DNA: TGTGCCAGCAGCTTAGCTCCGGGAGCCAAAAACATTCAGTACTTC
J: TRBJ2-4
D: NA
size: NA
length: 15
V: TRBV7-9

CDR3: CASSLVGESQPQHF
DNA: TGTGCCAGCAGCTTGGTCGGGGAAAGTCAGCCCCAGCATTTT
J: TRBJ1-5
D: NA
size: NA
length: 14
V: TRBV5-6

CDR3: CASSVKETQYF
DNA: TGTGCCAGCAGTGTAAAAGAGACCCAGTACTTC
J: TRBJ2-5
D: NA
size: NA
length: 11
V: TRBV2

CDR3: CASSSLSRADTQYF
DNA: TGTGCCAGCAGTTCTCTTAGTCGGGCAGATACGCAGTATTTT
J: TRBJ2-3
D: NA
size: NA
length: 14
V: TRBV7-8

CDR3: CASSPNAYNEQFF
DNA: TGTGCCAGCAGCCCTAATGCATACAATGAGCAGTTCTTC
J: TRBJ2-1
D: NA
size: NA
length: 13
V: TRBV7-9

CDR3: CASSLEASVSGELFF
DNA: TGCGCCAGCAGCTTGGAAGCTAGCGTTTCCGGGGAGCTGTTTTTT
J: TRBJ2-2
D: NA
size: NA
length: 15
V: TRBV5-1

CDR3: CASSSPHGGWDGYTF
DNA: TGTGCCAGCAGCTCACCCCACGGGGGATGGGATGGCTACACCTTC
J: TRBJ1-2
D: NA
size: NA
length: 15
V: TRBV25-1

CDR3: CASSVRLAVPYEQYF
DNA: TGTGCCAGTAGTGTTAGGCTAGCGGTACCCTACGAGCAGTACTTC
J: TRBJ2-7
D: TRBD2
size: NA
length: 15
V: TRBV19

CDR3: CASSRDRLNTEAFF
DNA: TGTGCCAGCAGCAGGGACAGATTGAACACTGAAGCTTTCTTT
J: TRBJ1-1
D: TRBD1
size: NA
length: 14
V: TRBV5-5

CDR3: CASTKTQTSGNTDTQYF
DNA: TGCGCCAGCACCAAAACCCAGACTAGCGGAAACACAGATACGCAGTATTTT
J: TRBJ2-3
D: TRBD2
size: NA
length: 17
V: TRBV5-1

CDR3: CASSSHRGGRNTEAFF
DNA: TGTGCCAGCAGCTCCCACAGGGGAGGACGGAACACTGAAGCTTTCTTT
J: TRBJ1-1
D: TRBD1
size: NA
length: 16
V: TRBV7-2

CDR3: CASSQAGTGDPSGYTF
DNA: TGTGCCAGCAGCCAAGCGGGGACAGGGGATCCCTCTGGCTACACCTTC
J: TRBJ1-2
D: TRBD1
size: NA
length: 16
V: TRBV14

CDR3: CASSIDGTSGSHEQYF
DNA: TGTGCCAGTAGTATAGATGGGACTAGCGGGAGCCACGAGCAGTACTTC
J: TRBJ2-7
D: TRBD2
size: NA
length: 16
V: TRBV19

CDR3: CASSLALAADTQYF
DNA: TGTGCCAGCAGCTTAGCACTAGCGGCAGATACGCAGTATTTT
J: TRBJ2-3
D: TRBD2
size: few
length: 14
V: TRBV7-7

CDR3: CASSSEGQRKYGYTF
DNA: TGTGCCAGCAGCTCAGAGGGACAGAGAAAATATGGCTACACCTTC
J: TRBJ1-2
D: TRBD1
size: NA
length: 15
V: TRBV13

CDR3: CASSQDRQGAYGYTF
DNA: TGCGCCAGCAGCCAAGATAGACAGGGGGCGTATGGCTACACCTTC
J: TRBJ1-2
D: TRBD1
size: NA
length: 15
V: TRBV4-1

CDR3: CASTVLQGNTGELFF
DNA: TGTGCCAGCACGGTCCTTCAGGGGAACACCGGGGAGCTGTTTTTT
J: TRBJ2-2
D: NA
size: NA
length: 15
V: TRBV28

CDR3: CASSPAGTDTQYF
DNA: TGTGCCAGCAGCCCTGCGGGCACAGATACGCAGTATTTT
J: TRBJ2-3
D: NA
size: NA
length: 13
V: TRBV5-6